This T cell receptor (beta chain) was captured by sequencing in a study of control samples from healthy donors and cancer patients (dated by TCRdb to about 2020). About this clone: Its binding antigen is unknown. Nothing much larger sits one base from this clone, and base qualities are not available.

The CDR3 measures 15 amino acids from cysteine to phenylalanine. Just the 45-base CDR3 DNA is kept, in frame starting at base 1. CDR1 and CDR2 are drawn from the germline V gene (reference sequence): SEHNR, FQNEAQ. V loses 1 base at its end and J loses 4 bases; junction bases beyond the gene matches: 3. To prepare the library, the immunoSEQ multiplex PCR assay was applied. TCRdb provides this immuneACCESS table in a form limited to in-frame rearrangements. Some clones are lacking; in checked studies, under half of them reflect an unresolved V gene, and why the rest are absent is not known. This sample lists about 44,000 clones; 70% were detected once. The top ten constitute roughly 18% of the sample.

The sequence was obtained from a male donor with melanoma. The material sequenced was formalin-fixed, paraffin-embedded tissue. This sequence uses TRBV7-9 and TRBJ2-1, and TRBD2 matches 8 of the central bases. The CDR3 protein: CASSLGLALYNEQFF. The nucleotide sequence is TGTGCCAGCAGCTTAGGACTAGCGTTATACAATGAGCAGTTCTTC. The full variable domain, completed from the reference TRBV7-9 and TRBJ2-1 proteins outside the CDR3, reads DTGVSQNPRHKITKRGQNVTFRCDPISEHNRLYWYRQTLGQGPEFLTYFQNEAQLEKSRLLSDRFSAERPKGSFSTLEIQRTEQGDSAMYLCASSLGLALYNEQFFGPGTRLTVL.